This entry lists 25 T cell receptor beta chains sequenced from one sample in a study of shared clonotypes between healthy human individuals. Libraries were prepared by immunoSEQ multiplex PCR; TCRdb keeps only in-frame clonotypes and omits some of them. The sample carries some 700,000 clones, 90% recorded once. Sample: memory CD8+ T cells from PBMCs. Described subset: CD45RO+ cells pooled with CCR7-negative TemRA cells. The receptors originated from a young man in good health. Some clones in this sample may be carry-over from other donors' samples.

CDR3 amino acids: CASSLQGNGYTF. The DNA for the CDR3 is TGCGCCAGCAGCTTACAGGGCAATGGCTACACCTTC. V gene TRBV5-1 combines with J gene TRBJ1-2; TRBD1 is a possible D gene (6 bases). Germline V CDR1 and CDR2: SGHRS, YFSETQ. With 2 bases removed from V and 6 bases from J, the gap between germline ends came to 8 bases. CDR3 length: 12 amino acids.

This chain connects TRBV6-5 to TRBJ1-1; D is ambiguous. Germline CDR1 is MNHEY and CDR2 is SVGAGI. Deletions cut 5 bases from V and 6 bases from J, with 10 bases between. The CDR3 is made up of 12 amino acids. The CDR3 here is CASSPGSPEAFF. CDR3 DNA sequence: TGTGCCAGCAGTCCCGGGAGCCCTGAAGCTTTCTTT.

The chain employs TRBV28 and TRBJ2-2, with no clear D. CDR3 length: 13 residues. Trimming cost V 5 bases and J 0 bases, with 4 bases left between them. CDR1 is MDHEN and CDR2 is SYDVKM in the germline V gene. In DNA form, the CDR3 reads TGTGCCAGCAGTCGGCCGAACACCGGGGAGCTGTTTTTT. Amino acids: CASSRPNTGELFF.

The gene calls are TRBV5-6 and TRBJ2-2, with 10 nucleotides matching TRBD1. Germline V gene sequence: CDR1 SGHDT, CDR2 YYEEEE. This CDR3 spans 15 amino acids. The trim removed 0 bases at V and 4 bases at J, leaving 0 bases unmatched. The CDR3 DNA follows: TGTGCCAGCAGCTTGGGGACAGGGGGCACCGGGGAGCTGTTTTTT. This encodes CASSLGTGGTGELFF.

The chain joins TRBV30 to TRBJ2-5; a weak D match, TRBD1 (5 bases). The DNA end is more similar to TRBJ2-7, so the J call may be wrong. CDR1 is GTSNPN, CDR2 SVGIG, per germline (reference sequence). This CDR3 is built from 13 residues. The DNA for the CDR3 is TGTGCCTGGAGAATAACAGGCAAGGGCGAGCAGTACTTC. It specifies CAWRITGKGEQYF.

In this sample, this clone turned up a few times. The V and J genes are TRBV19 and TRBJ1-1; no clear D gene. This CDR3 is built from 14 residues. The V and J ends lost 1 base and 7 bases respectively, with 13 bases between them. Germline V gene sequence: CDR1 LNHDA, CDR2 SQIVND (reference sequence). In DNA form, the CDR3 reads TGTGCCAGTAGTATAGGTGTGGGGAGCGGTGAAGCTTTCTTT. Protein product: CASSIGVGSGEAFF. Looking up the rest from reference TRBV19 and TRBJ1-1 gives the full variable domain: DGGITQSPKYLFRKEGQNVTLSCEQNLNHDAMYWYRQDPGQGLRLIYYSQIVNDFQKGDIAEGYSVSREKKESFPLTVTSAQKNPTAFYLCASSIGVGSGEAFFGQGTRLTVV.

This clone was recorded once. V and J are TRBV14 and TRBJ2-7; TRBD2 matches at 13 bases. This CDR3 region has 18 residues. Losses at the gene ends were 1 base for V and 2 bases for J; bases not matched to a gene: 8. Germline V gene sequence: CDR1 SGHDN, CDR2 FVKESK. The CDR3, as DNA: TGTGCCAGCAGCCAAGGGTGGACTAGCGGGAGCCTTCCCTACGAGCAGTACTTC. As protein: CASSQGWTSGSLPYEQYF.

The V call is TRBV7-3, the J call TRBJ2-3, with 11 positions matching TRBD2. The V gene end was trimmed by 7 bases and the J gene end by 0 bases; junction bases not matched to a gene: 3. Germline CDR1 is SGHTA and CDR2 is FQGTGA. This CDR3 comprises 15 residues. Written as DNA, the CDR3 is TGTGCCAGCATTCGGACTAGCGGGAGCACAGATACGCAGTATTTT. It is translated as CASIRTSGSTDTQYF. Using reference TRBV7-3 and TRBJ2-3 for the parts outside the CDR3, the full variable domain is GAGVSQTPSNKVTEKGKYVELRCDPISGHTALYWYRQSLGQGPEFLIYFQGTGAADDSGLPNDRFFAVRPEGSVSTLKIQRTERGDSAVYLCASIRTSGSTDTQYFGPGTRLTVL.

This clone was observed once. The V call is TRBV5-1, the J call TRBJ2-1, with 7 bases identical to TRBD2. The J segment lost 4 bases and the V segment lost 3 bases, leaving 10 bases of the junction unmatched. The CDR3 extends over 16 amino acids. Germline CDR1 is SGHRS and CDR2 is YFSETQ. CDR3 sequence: CASSSGGRPEYNEQFF. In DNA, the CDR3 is TGCGCCAGCAGCTCGGGGGGTAGACCAGAGTACAATGAGCAGTTCTTC.

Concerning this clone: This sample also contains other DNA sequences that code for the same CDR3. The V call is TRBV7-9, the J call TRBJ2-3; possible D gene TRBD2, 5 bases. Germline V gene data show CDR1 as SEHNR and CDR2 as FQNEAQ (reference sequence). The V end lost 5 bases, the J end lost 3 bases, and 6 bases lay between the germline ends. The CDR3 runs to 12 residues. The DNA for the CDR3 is TGTGCCAGCAGCCCGGGGACAGATACGCAGTATTTT. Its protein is CASSPGTDTQYF.

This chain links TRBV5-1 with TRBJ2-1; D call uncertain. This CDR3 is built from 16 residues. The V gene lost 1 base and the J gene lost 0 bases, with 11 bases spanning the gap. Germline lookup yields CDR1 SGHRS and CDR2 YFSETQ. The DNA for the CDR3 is TGCGCCAGCAGCTTGCACTACCAAACCTCCTACAATGAGCAGTTCTTC. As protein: CASSLHYQTSYNEQFF. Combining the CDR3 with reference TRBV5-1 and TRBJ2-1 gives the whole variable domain KAGVTQTPRYLIKTRGQQVTLSCSPISGHRSVSWYQQTPGQGLQFLFEYFSETQRNKGNFPGRFSGRQFSNSRSEMNVSTLELGDSALYLCASSLHYQTSYNEQFFGPGTRLTVL.

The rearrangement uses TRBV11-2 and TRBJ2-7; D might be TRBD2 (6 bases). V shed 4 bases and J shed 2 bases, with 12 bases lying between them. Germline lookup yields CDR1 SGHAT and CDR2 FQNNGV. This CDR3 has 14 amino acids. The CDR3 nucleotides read TGTGCCAGCAGCTCCGGGACGGGGGCCTACGAGCAGTACTTC. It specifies CASSSGTGAYEQYF.

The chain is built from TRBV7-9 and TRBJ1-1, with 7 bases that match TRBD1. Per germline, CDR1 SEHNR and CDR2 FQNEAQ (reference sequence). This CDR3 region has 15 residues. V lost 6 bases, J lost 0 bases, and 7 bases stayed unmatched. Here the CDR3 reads CASRLGTDVNTEAFF. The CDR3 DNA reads TGTGCCAGCAGGTTGGGGACAGATGTGAACACTGAAGCTTTCTTT.

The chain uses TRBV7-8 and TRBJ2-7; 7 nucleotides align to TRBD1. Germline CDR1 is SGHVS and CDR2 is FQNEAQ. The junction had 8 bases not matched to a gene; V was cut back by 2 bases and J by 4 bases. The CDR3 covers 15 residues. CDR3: CASSLSGTDPYEQYF. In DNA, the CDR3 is TGTGCCAGCAGCTTATCTGGGACAGACCCTTACGAGCAGTACTTC.

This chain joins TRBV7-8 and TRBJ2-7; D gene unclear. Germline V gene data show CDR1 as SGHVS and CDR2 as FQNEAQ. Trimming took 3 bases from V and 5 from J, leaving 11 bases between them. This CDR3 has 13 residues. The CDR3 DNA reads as TGTGCCAGCAGCTTGTCTCCTGGGGACGAGCAGTACTTC. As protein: CASSLSPGDEQYF. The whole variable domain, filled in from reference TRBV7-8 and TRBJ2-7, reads GAGVSQSPRYKVAKRGQDVALRCDPISGHVSLFWYQQALGQGPEFLTYFQNEAQLDKSGLPSDRFFAERPEGSVSTLKIQRTQQEDSAVYLCASSLSPGDEQYFGPGTRLTVT.

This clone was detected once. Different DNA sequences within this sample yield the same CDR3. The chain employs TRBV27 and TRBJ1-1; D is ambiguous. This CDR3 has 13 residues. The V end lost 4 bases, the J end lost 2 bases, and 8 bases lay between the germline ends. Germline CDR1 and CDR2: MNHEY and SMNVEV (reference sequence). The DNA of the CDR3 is TGTGCCAGCAGTTGGGCAGTAAACACTGAAGCTTTCTTT. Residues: CASSWAVNTEAFF.

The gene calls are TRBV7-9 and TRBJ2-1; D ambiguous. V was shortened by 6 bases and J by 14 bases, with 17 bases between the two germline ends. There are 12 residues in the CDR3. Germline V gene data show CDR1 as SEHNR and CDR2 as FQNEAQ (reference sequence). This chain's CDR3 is CASRYTGPNEFF. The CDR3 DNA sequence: TGTGCCAGCAGGTATACCGGACCTAACGAGTTCTTC.

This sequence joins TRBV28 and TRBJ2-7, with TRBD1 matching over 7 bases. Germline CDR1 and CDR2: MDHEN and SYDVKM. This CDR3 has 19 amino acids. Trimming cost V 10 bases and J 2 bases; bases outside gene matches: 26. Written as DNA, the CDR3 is TGTGCCACCAACACAAGACAGGGTCAAATATCGAAACCAACCTACGAGCAGTACTTC. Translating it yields CATNTRQGQISKPTYEQYF.

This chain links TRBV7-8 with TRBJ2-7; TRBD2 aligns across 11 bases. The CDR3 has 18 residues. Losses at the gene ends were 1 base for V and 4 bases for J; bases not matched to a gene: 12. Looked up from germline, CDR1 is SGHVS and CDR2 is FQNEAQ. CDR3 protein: CASSLDRTSGSYGYEQYF. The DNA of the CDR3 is TGTGCCAGCAGCTTAGACCGGACTAGCGGGTCCTATGGGTACGAGCAGTACTTC.

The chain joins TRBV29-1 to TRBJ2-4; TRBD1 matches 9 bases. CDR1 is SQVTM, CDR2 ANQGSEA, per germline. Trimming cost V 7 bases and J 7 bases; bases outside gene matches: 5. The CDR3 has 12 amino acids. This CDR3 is CSARDRVNIQYF. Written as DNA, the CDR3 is TGCAGCGCACGGGACAGGGTGAACATTCAGTACTTC.

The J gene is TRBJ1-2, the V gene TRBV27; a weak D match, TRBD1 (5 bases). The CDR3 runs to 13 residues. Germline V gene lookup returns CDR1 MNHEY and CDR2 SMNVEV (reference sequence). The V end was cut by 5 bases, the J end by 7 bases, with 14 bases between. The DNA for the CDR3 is TGTGCCAGCAGTCTACAGCGGGGCCGTGGCTACACCTTC. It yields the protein CASSLQRGRGYTF.

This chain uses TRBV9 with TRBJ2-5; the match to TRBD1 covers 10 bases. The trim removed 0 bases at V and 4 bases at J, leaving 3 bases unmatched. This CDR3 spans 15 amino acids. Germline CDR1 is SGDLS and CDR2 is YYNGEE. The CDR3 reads CASSVGDRGRETQYF. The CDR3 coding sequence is TGTGCCAGCAGCGTAGGGGACAGGGGAAGAGAGACCCAGTACTTC.

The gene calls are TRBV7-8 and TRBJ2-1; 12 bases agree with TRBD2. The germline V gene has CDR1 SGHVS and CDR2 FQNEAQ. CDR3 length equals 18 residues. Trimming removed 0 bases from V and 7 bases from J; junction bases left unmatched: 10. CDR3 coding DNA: TGTGCCAGCAGCTTAGCGTTTACTAGCGGGAGGCGGGAAAATGAGCAGTTCTTC. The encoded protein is CASSLAFTSGRRENEQFF.

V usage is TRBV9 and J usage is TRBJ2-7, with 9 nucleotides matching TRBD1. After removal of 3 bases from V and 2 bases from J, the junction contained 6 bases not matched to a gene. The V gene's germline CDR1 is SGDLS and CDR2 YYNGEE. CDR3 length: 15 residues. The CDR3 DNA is TGTGCCAGCAGCGCCGGGACAGGGAGGACCTACGAGCAGTACTTC. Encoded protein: CASSAGTGRTYEQYF.

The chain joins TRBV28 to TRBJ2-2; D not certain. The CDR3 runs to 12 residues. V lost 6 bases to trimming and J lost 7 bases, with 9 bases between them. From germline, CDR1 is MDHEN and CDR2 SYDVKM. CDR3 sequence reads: CASRNRVGELFF. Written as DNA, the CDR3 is TGTGCCAGCAGAAATCGGGTCGGGGAGCTGTTTTTT.